These 28 T cell receptor beta chains came from one sample sequenced in a study of blood T cell repertoires in COVID-19 (dated by TCRdb to the early 2020s). Library method: the immunoSEQ multiplex PCR assay. Entries here come from immuneACCESS through TCRdb and include only in-frame sequences with V and J called. Some clones fail to appear in such tables; in the studies checked, an unresolved V gene covers under half of the shortfall, and the cause of the remainder is unknown. The sample includes about 200,000 clones, with about nine tenths observed a single time. More than 0.7% of the sample comes from the top ten. Sequenced: peripheral blood. The receptors derive from a woman aged 70-85 years with acute or convalescent COVID-19.

The V and J genes are TRBV18 and TRBJ1-6; D is ambiguous. CDR1 is KGHSH, CDR2 LQKENI, per germline. Trimming removed 5 bases at V and 0 bases at J, with 8 bases between. CDR3 length: 15 amino acids. In nucleotides, the CDR3 is TGTGCCAGCTCAGAAGAGAGCTCCTATAATTCACCCCTCCACTTT. Its protein is CASSEESSYNSPLHF.

The rearrangement joins TRBV11-2 to TRBJ1-6; the D is unclear. Trimming pared 5 bases from V and 4 bases from J, leaving 15 bases between. This CDR3 comprises 16 residues. Germline-derived CDR1 and CDR2 are SGHAT and FQNNGV. The CDR3: CASSHSLRGYNSPLHF. In DNA, the CDR3 is TGTGCCAGCAGCCATTCCCTTCGGGGATATAATTCACCCCTCCACTTT.

V and J are TRBV6-5 and TRBJ1-1; D is possibly TRBD1 (5 bases). CDR3 length: 15 residues. The V and J ends lost 6 bases and 6 bases respectively, with 20 bases between them. The germline V gene has CDR1 MNHEY and CDR2 SVGAGI. The CDR3 sequence: CASSDVGTMGAEAFF. The DNA for the CDR3 is TGTGCCAGCAGCGACGTGGGGACTATGGGCGCTGAAGCTTTCTTT.

The CDR3 coding sequence is TGTGCCAGCAGTTACGAGACATTCTATGGCTACACCTTC. This translates into CASSYETFYGYTF. V and J are TRBV6-2 or TRBV6-3 and TRBJ1-2; D is undetermined. This CDR3 is built from 13 residues. With 2 bases removed from V and 4 bases from J, the gap between germline ends came to 8 bases. Germline lookup yields CDR1 MNHEY and CDR2 SVGEGT.

V gene TRBV5-1 combines with J gene TRBJ1-3, with 9 bases fitting TRBD1. Germline V gene lookup returns CDR1 SGHRS and CDR2 YFSETQ. V lost 4 bases, J lost 3 bases, and 2 bases stayed unmatched. This CDR3 region has 14 residues. CDR3 loop: CASSRTGDGNTIYF. The CDR3 nucleotides are TGCGCCAGCAGCAGGACAGGGGATGGAAACACCATATATTTT.

This chain joins TRBV19 and TRBJ1-2; D call uncertain. Germline V gives CDR1 LNHDA, CDR2 SQIVND (reference sequence). Trimming shortened V by 3 bases and J by 2 bases, and 16 bases separated the two germline ends. The CDR3 is 16 amino acids. CDR3 protein: CASSILTAGSNYGYTF. In DNA form, the CDR3 reads TGTGCCAGTAGTATTTTGACCGCGGGGAGCAACTATGGCTACACCTTC.

The chain links TRBV7-9 to TRBJ2-4; D gene ambiguous. The length of the CDR3 is 16 residues. CDR1 SEHNR and CDR2 FQNEAQ come from the germline V gene (reference sequence). V was pared by 5 bases and J by 1 base, with 15 bases between. The CDR3 loop reads CASSPEVPGAKNIQYF. The CDR3, as DNA: TGTGCCAGCAGCCCCGAAGTTCCCGGGGCCAAAAACATTCAGTACTTC. The full variable domain, in which reference TRBV7-9 and TRBJ2-4 provide the parts outside the CDR3, is DTGVSQNPRHKITKRGQNVTFRCDPISEHNRLYWYRQTLGQGPEFLTYFQNEAQLEKSRLLSDRFSAERPKGSFSTLEIQRTEQGDSAMYLCASSPEVPGAKNIQYFGAGTRLSVL.

The chain uses TRBV3-1 (or the pseudogene TRBV3-2) and TRBJ1-1, with TRBD1 matching 11 bases. This CDR3 has 15 amino acids. Trimming took 4 bases from V and 4 from J; bases not matched to a gene: 5. CDR1 LGHDT and CDR2 YNNKEL come from the germline V gene (reference sequence). The CDR3 DNA sequence: TGTGCCAGCAGCCTATCCGGGACAGGGGGCACTGAAGCTTTCTTT. This gives the protein CASSLSGTGGTEAFF.

This clone occurred once. This chain links TRBV11-3 with TRBJ2-5; 9 bases are a match to TRBD1. The CDR3 loop spans 14 amino acids. V lost 5 bases to trimming and J lost 5 bases; unmatched junction nucleotides: 6. Germline V lookup: CDR1 SGHNT, CDR2 YENEEA. The CDR3, as DNA: TGTGCCAGCAGCCCACGCGACAGGGGGGAGACCCAGTACTTC. It specifies CASSPRDRGETQYF. Full variable domain (outside the CDR3, taken from reference TRBV11-3 and TRBJ2-5): EAGVVQSPRYKIIEKKQPVAFWCNPISGHNTLYWYLQNLGQGPELLIRYENEEAVDDSQLPKDRFSAERLKGVDSTLKIQPAELGDSAVYLCASSPRDRGETQYFGPGTRLLVL.

Here the CDR3 reads CATSDSDRAGYTF. CDR3 coding DNA: TGTGCCACCAGTGACTCAGACAGGGCTGGCTACACCTTC. The rearrangement uses TRBV24-1 and TRBJ1-2; TRBD1 agrees at 7 bases. CDR3 length equals 13 residues. J was trimmed by 7 bases and V by 4 bases; bases with no gene match: 5. Germline lookup yields CDR1 KGHDR and CDR2 SFDVKD.

This chain links TRBV7-9 with TRBJ2-7; TRBD1 aligns across 9 bases. Germline CDR1 is SEHNR and CDR2 is FQNEAQ (reference sequence). J gave up 5 bases and V 1 base, and 6 bases lay outside the gene matches. The CDR3 runs 15 residues. The CDR3 DNA is TGTGCCAGCAGCTTAGTCCAACAGGGGGCTAACGAGCAGTACTTC. Translating gives CASSLVQQGANEQYF.

This chain connects TRBV28 to TRBJ2-7; 7 bases are shared with TRBD1. This CDR3 spans 16 amino acids. J was trimmed by 0 bases and V by 6 bases; bases with no gene match: 11. Germline lookup yields CDR1 MDHEN and CDR2 SYDVKM. The CDR3 DNA reads as TGTGCCAGCAGCTTTCGGTTAGGGGGCAACTCCTACGAGCAGTACTTC. Translation gives CASSFRLGGNSYEQYF. Full variable domain (remainder filled in from reference TRBV28 and TRBJ2-7): DVKVTQSSRYLVKRTGEKVFLECVQDMDHENMFWYRQDPGLGLRLIYFSYDVKMKEKGDIPEGYSVSREKKERFSLILESASTNQTSMYLCASSFRLGGNSYEQYFGPGTRLTVT.

This chain links TRBV10-3 with TRBJ2-1; 7 bases align to TRBD2. The germline CDR1 and CDR2 sequences are ENHRY and SYGVKD. Germline trimming cut 4 bases from V and 9 bases from J; bases unmatched to any gene: 18. The CDR3 runs to 17 residues. CDR3 region: CAISGTGGSSALGEQFF. The CDR3 DNA follows: TGTGCCATCAGTGGAACGGGGGGATCTAGCGCTCTGGGTGAGCAGTTCTTC.

This clone has a single count. V is TRBV27 and J is TRBJ1-2; tentative D call: TRBD1 (5 bases). This CDR3 comprises 14 residues. Between the trimmed V and J ends, which lost 7 bases and 8 bases, there was a span of 20 bases. Germline CDR1 MNHEY, CDR2 SMNVEV (reference sequence). The CDR3, as DNA: TGTGCCAGCACCTCGGGTGTGGGGACTAAAGGCTACACCTTC. Its translation: CASTSGVGTKGYTF.

The rearrangement uses TRBV5-1 and TRBJ2-7, with D perhaps matching TRBD2 (5 bases). Germline CDR1 SGHRS, CDR2 YFSETQ. Trimming took 1 base from V and 0 from J, leaving 11 bases between them. The CDR3 length is 15 residues. The CDR3: CASSLFSGFSYEQYF. CDR3 DNA sequence: TGCGCCAGCAGCTTGTTTTCGGGGTTCTCCTACGAGCAGTACTTC.

The J gene is TRBJ1-5, the V gene TRBV3-1 (or the pseudogene TRBV3-2); D is perhaps TRBD1 (5 bases). CDR3 length equals 16 residues. V lost 3 bases and J 3 bases, leaving 15 bases between the germline ends. Looked up from germline, CDR1 is LGHDT and CDR2 is YNNKEL (reference sequence). CDR3 loop: CASSHSTEGLNQPQHF. The CDR3 bases are TGTGCCAGCAGCCACTCGACAGAGGGACTCAATCAGCCCCAGCATTTT.

V is TRBV5-5 and J is TRBJ1-1; D might be TRBD1 (6 bases). Germline values: CDR1 SGHKS, CDR2 YYEKEE (reference sequence). The V and J ends lost 4 bases and 4 bases respectively, with 17 bases between them. This CDR3 has 15 amino acids. This CDR3 is CASSRDTYGGTEAFF. In DNA form, the CDR3 reads TGTGCCAGCAGCCGGGACACCTACGGCGGCACTGAAGCTTTCTTT.

This rearrangement joins TRBV18 to TRBJ1-2; possible D gene TRBD1, 6 bases. The CDR3 has 14 residues. Germline V gives CDR1 KGHSH, CDR2 LQKENI. V shed 8 bases and J shed 6 bases, with 19 bases lying between them. The CDR3 loop is CASHPGGTPNGYTF. CDR3 nucleotides: TGTGCCAGCCACCCCGGGGGGACACCAAATGGCTACACCTTC.

The genes are TRBV9 and TRBJ2-1, with 7 bases lining up with TRBD2. The CDR3 covers 13 residues. Germline lookup yields CDR1 SGDLS and CDR2 YYNGEE. Losses at the gene ends were 3 bases for V and 14 bases for J; bases not matched to a gene: 11. The CDR3 DNA is TGTGCCAGCAGCGCCTTACCCCGGGAGGAGAAGTTCTTC. This encodes CASSALPREEKFF.

The V gene is TRBV5-6, the J gene TRBJ1-2, with 10 bases lining up with TRBD1. The CDR3 contains 14 residues. Per germline, CDR1 SGHDT and CDR2 YYEEEE. V dropped 4 bases and J dropped 2; count of bases not matched to a gene: 2. The CDR3 loop is CASSRDRGNYGYTF. CDR3 in DNA: TGTGCCAGCAGCCGGGACAGGGGCAACTATGGCTACACCTTC.

This sequence joins TRBV7-9 and TRBJ2-3; TRBD1 agrees at 11 bases. This CDR3 is built from 15 residues. V was pared by 5 bases and J by 3 bases, with 4 bases of the junction left unmatched. Looked up from germline, CDR1 is SEHNR and CDR2 is FQNEAQ (reference sequence). CDR3 sequence: CASSQGTGGTDTQYF. CDR3 DNA sequence: TGTGCCAGCAGCCAGGGGACAGGGGGAACAGATACGCAGTATTTT.

J is TRBJ2-1 and V is TRBV18; TRBD2 aligns across 15 bases. The CDR3 length is 18 residues. Germline V gene lookup returns CDR1 KGHSH and CDR2 LQKENI. The V and J ends lost 0 bases and 5 bases, in that order; junction bases with no gene match: 5. The CDR3 DNA reads as TGTGCCAGCTCACCACCAGGACTAGCGGGAGGGCGAAACAATGAGCAGTTCTTC. Amino acid sequence: CASSPPGLAGGRNNEQFF.

The chain combines TRBV5-1 with TRBJ2-2, with D perhaps TRBD1 (5 bases). V was shortened by 0 bases and J by 0 bases, with 9 bases between the two germline ends. This CDR3 spans 16 amino acids. CDR1 is SGHRS and CDR2 is YFSETQ in the germline V gene. CDR3 protein: CASSLARAANTGELFF. CDR3 sequence (DNA): TGCGCCAGCAGCTTGGCCAGGGCCGCGAACACCGGGGAGCTGTTTTTT. Supplemented by reference TRBV5-1 and TRBJ2-2, the full variable domain reads KAGVTQTPRYLIKTRGQQVTLSCSPISGHRSVSWYQQTPGQGLQFLFEYFSETQRNKGNFPGRFSGRQFSNSRSEMNVSTLELGDSALYLCASSLARAANTGELFFGEGSRLTVL.

This chain connects TRBV20-1 to TRBJ1-2; the match to TRBD1 covers 7 bases. This CDR3 spans 13 amino acids. V was pared by 3 bases and J by 7 bases, with 8 bases of the junction left unmatched. Germline V CDR1 and CDR2: DFQATT, SNEGSKA (reference sequence). CDR3 DNA sequence: TGCAGTGCTAGTTCCTACAGGGGTGGTGGCTACACCTTC. It translates to CSASSYRGGGYTF.

The CDR3 reads CASSFGGGGDTQYF. The CDR3 nucleotides read TGTGCCAGCAGCTTCGGCGGGGGGGGAGATACGCAGTATTTT. V gene TRBV11-2 combines with J gene TRBJ2-3; TRBD2 agrees at 9 bases. The CDR3 has 14 residues. The J segment lost 5 bases and the V segment lost 3 bases, leaving 3 bases of the junction unmatched. Germline-derived CDR1 and CDR2 are SGHAT and FQNNGV.

V and J are TRBV7-2 and TRBJ1-5, with TRBD1 matching over 7 bases. The CDR3 loop spans 14 amino acids. The germline gives CDR1 SGHTA, CDR2 FQGNSA. J was trimmed by 3 bases and V by 5 bases; bases with no gene match: 4. The CDR3 sequence: CASSMGTANQPQHF. CDR3 DNA sequence: TGTGCCAGCAGCATGGGGACAGCCAATCAGCCCCAGCATTTT.

The chain couples TRBV19 to TRBJ1-3; D perhaps matches TRBD1 (6 bases). CDR1 is LNHDA and CDR2 is SQIVND in the germline V gene (reference sequence). V was trimmed by 7 bases and J by 1 base, leaving 14 bases between them. This CDR3 region has 15 residues. The CDR3 DNA sequence: TGTGCCAGTAATCAACAGGGAGTATCTGGAAACACCATATATTTT. Translating gives CASNQQGVSGNTIYF.

The chain uses TRBV5-5 and TRBJ2-7; D is possibly TRBD1 (7 bases). V lost 3 bases and J 7 bases, leaving 23 bases between the germline ends. The CDR3 extends over 16 amino acids. Germline V gene sequence: CDR1 SGHKS, CDR2 YYEKEE (reference sequence). CDR3 sequence (DNA): TGTGCCAGCAGCTCCACTGGCAGGGGGGCCTCGTGGGAGCAGTACTTC. It codes for CASSSTGRGASWEQYF.